This T cell receptor beta chain was observed in a study of blood T cell repertoires in COVID-19. As for the study in general: Researchers got acute and convalescent COVID-19 samples from the United States, Italy and Spain. Nucleic acid was either cDNA or gDNA, and it came from T cells, B-cell-depleted T cells, or PBMCs.

Authors' analysis steps: Reference gene primers were amplified, and this amplification served to estimate nucleated cell counts. TCRdb's table, derived via immunoSEQ multiplex PCR, lists solely in-frame clones and lacks some. V, J and clone size derive from that table, while D and trimming were established from the DNA sequence. The sample contains approximately 150,000 clones, approximately 89% of which appear only once. Germline CDR1 LGHDT, CDR2 YNNKEL (reference sequence). The CDR3 has 14 residues. With 4 bases removed from V and 1 base from J, the gap between germline ends came to 9 bases. The sequence derives from a human donor in a cohort sampled during active COVID-19. Sequencing was done on a sample of peripheral blood. The V call is TRBV3-1 (or the pseudogene TRBV3-2), the J call TRBJ2-3, with D perhaps TRBD1 (5 bases). In DNA form, the CDR3 reads TGTGCCAGCAGCCTGGGGCCGGGCACAGATACGCAGTATTTT. This encodes CASSLGPGTDTQYF.